The source of this TCR beta chain is a study of T cell changes during pregnancy in multiple sclerosis. The data were produced by immunoSEQ multiplex PCR, yet TCRdb's version contains in-frame clones alone and is incomplete. The sample comprises about 60,000 clones, 85% to 95% of which are singletons, and about 0.93% rests with the top ten. CDR3 length: 12 residues. CDR1 MNHEY and CDR2 SVGAGI come from the germline V gene. V was trimmed by 2 bases and J by 6 bases, leaving 8 bases between them. This chain connects TRBV6-5 to TRBJ2-7, with D possibly TRBD1 on 5 matching bases. The source material was peripheral blood, sampled in the first trimester of pregnancy. The receptor's source is a female donor with multiple sclerosis, enrolled in a pregnancy study. CDR3 region: CASSYGAGEQYF. Here the CDR3 DNA reads TGTGCCAGCAGTTACGGGGCTGGCGAGCAGTACTTC.